Detailed here is one TCR beta chain. Grouping used clinical history reported by participants in a survey and questionnaire. Donors in Cohort 3 who had recovered were those with two negative PCRs, healthcare professional clearance, or resolution of their symptoms. Original methodology: Amplified reference gene primers provided the basis for estimating nucleated cell counts. Sequencing used immunoSEQ multiplex PCR; TCRdb keeps in-frame clones, though not all of them. D and trimming come from the DNA, and the V and J calls and clone size come from that table. The table has over 200,000 clones, around 84% seen once. The data are from a study of blood T cell repertoires in COVID-19. On the study more broadly: There were acute and convalescent COVID-19 samples, and they came from the United States, Italy and Spain.

The receptor's source is a middle-aged woman who had recovered from COVID-19. The sequenced sample consisted of PBMCs or T cells enriched from blood (not recorded which).

The CDR3 loop reads CASSKHRVGGNTIYF. The CDR3 DNA reads TGTGCCAGCAGCAAACACAGGGTCGGCGGAAACACCATATATTTT. J is TRBJ1-3 and V is TRBV21-1; TRBD1 reflects the table's D call only, with no check against the DNA. TRBV21-1 represents a pseudogene. The CDR3 runs 15 residues.